The 16 T cell receptor beta chains below come from one sample, sequenced in a study of T cells in Graves' hyperthyroidism and ophthalmopathy. Researchers took RNA transcripts and amplified the TCR beta CDR3 regions from them. In the first-round RT-PCR of the TCR CDR3, the HTBI primer set was used. TCRdb re-called the multiplex PCR reads through MiXCR, storing one row per CDR3 protein. The profile shows hundreds of thousands of distinct CDR3 sequences, about 18% of them singletons. Sequencing was performed on blood. These receptors were collected from a woman aged 18-29 years with Graves' hyperthyroidism.

This clonotype was observed at least ten times. The chain recombines TRBV6-5 with TRBJ2-7; D is unresolved. CDR1 and CDR2 (germline): MNHEY, SVGAGI. V was pared by 7 bases and J by 0 bases, with 13 bases between. This CDR3 has 14 residues. This chain's CDR3 is CASMPSWASYEQYF. The CDR3, as DNA: TGTGCCAGCATGCCCAGTTGGGCCTCCTACGAGCAGTACTTC.

This clonotype was detected ten times or more. V gene TRBV6-1 combines with J gene TRBJ1-1, with unresolved D. The V end lost 3 bases, the J end lost 2 bases, and 1 base lay between the germline ends. CDR1 and CDR2 (germline): MNHNS, SASEGT. CDR3 size: 11 residues. CDR3 coding DNA: TGTGCCAGCAGTGACAACACTGAAGCTTTCTTT. Its protein product is CASSDNTEAFF.

In its sample, this clonotype was seen many times. This rearrangement joins TRBV2 to TRBJ2-5, with D maybe TRBD2 (5 bases). Trimming pared 5 bases from V and 4 bases from J, leaving 8 bases between. From germline, CDR1 is SNHLY and CDR2 FYNNEI. This CDR3 contains 12 residues. Here the CDR3 DNA reads TGTGCCAGCAGTCGGACTGGAGAGACCCAGTACTTC. It specifies CASSRTGETQYF.

Concerning this clonotype itself: Possible read error: a much larger clone is one base away. The genes are TRBV11-1 and TRBJ2-5; D is unclear. V was clipped by 2 bases and J by 2 bases, with 9 bases between them. The CDR3 has 14 residues. Germline-derived CDR1 and CDR2 are SGHAT and FQDESV (reference sequence). DNA for the CDR3: TGTGCCAGCAGCTTAACGCCAGGACAAGAGACCCAGTACTTC. It yields the protein CASSLTPGQETQYF.

This clonotype was counted many times. The V call is TRBV20-1, the J call TRBJ1-5; possibly TRBD1 for D (5 bases). This CDR3 spans 13 amino acids. Between the trimmed V and J ends, which lost 4 bases and 1 base, there was a span of 8 bases. CDR1 is DFQATT and CDR2 is SNEGSKA in the germline V gene (reference sequence). Here the CDR3 DNA reads TGCAGTGCTACCAGGGACAGCAATCAGCCCCAGCATTTT. Translated: CSATRDSNQPQHF.

This clonotype showed up many times. The V call is TRBV5-1, the J call TRBJ1-1; TRBD1 might be the D (5 bases). The CDR3 totals 14 residues. CDR1 and CDR2 from the germline V gene are SGHRS and YFSETQ. The V end lost 0 bases, the J end lost 11 bases, and 17 bases lay between the germline ends. The CDR3 region has the DNA TGCGCCAGCAGCTTGGAGGTAGGGGAGGCCCGGGCTTTCTTT. Translated: CASSLEVGEARAFF.

This clonotype was found many times. This chain links TRBV5-5 with TRBJ1-5; 7 nucleotides agree with TRBD1. The V segment lost 4 bases and the J segment 4 bases; nucleotides outside the gene matches: 8. CDR1 and CDR2 (germline): SGHKS, YYEKEE (reference sequence). The CDR3 is 15 residues long. The CDR3 DNA sequence: TGTGCCAGCAGCATCGCCCCGGACAGGAATCAGCCCCAGCATTTT. Translating it yields CASSIAPDRNQPQHF.

This clonotype showed up many times. The chain uses TRBV6-1 and TRBJ1-5, with no clear D. CDR3 length: 16 amino acids. Germline values: CDR1 MNHNS, CDR2 SASEGT. Trimming took 6 bases from V and 0 from J, leaving 15 bases between them. In nucleotides, the CDR3 is TGTGCCAGCAGAGCCGGGCCTTTTCTTAGCAATCAGCCCCAGCATTTT. This gives the protein CASRAGPFLSNQPQHF.

The table lists this clonotype with many counts. The rearrangement joins TRBV12-3 or TRBV12-4 to TRBJ2-5; the D is unclear. Trimming cost V 7 bases and J 6 bases, with 12 bases left between them. The CDR3 contains 12 residues. This CDR3 is CASTFYQKTQYF. The CDR3, as DNA: TGTGCCAGCACTTTTTACCAGAAGACCCAGTACTTC.

Many counts were recorded for this clonotype. The gene calls are TRBV12-3 or TRBV12-4 and TRBJ1-2; perhaps TRBD1 as D (5 bases). This CDR3 is built from 14 residues. Between the trimmed V and J ends, which lost 1 base and 6 bases, there was a span of 12 bases. CDR3 DNA: TGTGCCAGCAGTTTAGTTGGCGGAGGGGATGGCTACACCTTC. Its translation is CASSLVGGGDGYTF.

This clonotype was detected many times. The chain uses TRBV6-5 and TRBJ1-5; D is unclear. Germline V gene lookup returns CDR1 MNHEY and CDR2 SVGAGI. Trimming stripped 7 bases from V and 1 base from J, with 14 bases between. CDR3 length: 15 amino acids. This chain's CDR3 is CASTERGLSNQPQHF. CDR3 bases: TGTGCCAGCACCGAAAGAGGGCTAAGCAATCAGCCCCAGCATTTT.

Ten or more counts support this clonotype. V gene TRBV4-1 combines with J gene TRBJ1-5; no definite D call. The CDR3 spans 16 residues. The V gene lost 1 base and the J gene lost 3 bases, with 13 bases spanning the gap. Per germline, CDR1 MGHRA and CDR2 YSYEKL. The CDR3 bases are TGCGCCAGCAGCCAAGGCATTTTCCCCCCCAATCAGCCCCAGCATTTT. Its protein product is CASSQGIFPPNQPQHF.

This clonotype was detected ten times or more. This chain uses TRBV7-3 with TRBJ1-2; 7 bases agree with TRBD1. This CDR3 contains 14 residues. J was trimmed by 8 bases and V by 5 bases; bases with no gene match: 11. Germline CDR1 is SGHTA and CDR2 is FQGTGA. CDR3 coding DNA: TGTGCCAGCAGCCTAGATCTACAGGGGCAGGGCTACACCTTC. Its protein product is CASSLDLQGQGYTF.

This clonotype was observed at least ten times. This chain connects TRBV20-1 to TRBJ2-7; 11 bases match TRBD1. Germline CDR1 and CDR2: DFQATT and SNEGSKA (reference sequence). This CDR3 has 12 residues. CDR3 sequence reads: CRTGTGGYEQYF. CDR3 nucleotides: TGCAGGACCGGGACAGGGGGCTACGAGCAGTACTTC.

The chain employs TRBV18 and TRBJ2-2, with D perhaps matching TRBD1 (5 bases). The V end lost 0 bases, the J end lost 3 bases, and 14 bases lay between the germline ends. The CDR3 consists of 17 residues. Germline loops: CDR1 KGHSH, CDR2 LQKENI. The CDR3 loop is CASSPPYRFPYTGELFF. The CDR3 DNA reads TGTGCCAGCTCACCACCATACAGGTTTCCCTACACCGGGGAGCTGTTTTTT.

This clonotype was seen ten or more times. CDR3 sequence: CASSPHPGDRGSEAFF. The CDR3 region has the DNA TGTGCCAGCAGCCCTCACCCAGGCGACAGGGGTTCTGAAGCTTTCTTT. This chain links TRBV7-3 with TRBJ1-1; 8 bases align to TRBD1. The CDR3 loop spans 16 amino acids. Losses at the gene ends were 5 bases for V and 6 bases for J; bases not matched to a gene: 14. From germline, CDR1 is SGHTA and CDR2 FQGTGA.